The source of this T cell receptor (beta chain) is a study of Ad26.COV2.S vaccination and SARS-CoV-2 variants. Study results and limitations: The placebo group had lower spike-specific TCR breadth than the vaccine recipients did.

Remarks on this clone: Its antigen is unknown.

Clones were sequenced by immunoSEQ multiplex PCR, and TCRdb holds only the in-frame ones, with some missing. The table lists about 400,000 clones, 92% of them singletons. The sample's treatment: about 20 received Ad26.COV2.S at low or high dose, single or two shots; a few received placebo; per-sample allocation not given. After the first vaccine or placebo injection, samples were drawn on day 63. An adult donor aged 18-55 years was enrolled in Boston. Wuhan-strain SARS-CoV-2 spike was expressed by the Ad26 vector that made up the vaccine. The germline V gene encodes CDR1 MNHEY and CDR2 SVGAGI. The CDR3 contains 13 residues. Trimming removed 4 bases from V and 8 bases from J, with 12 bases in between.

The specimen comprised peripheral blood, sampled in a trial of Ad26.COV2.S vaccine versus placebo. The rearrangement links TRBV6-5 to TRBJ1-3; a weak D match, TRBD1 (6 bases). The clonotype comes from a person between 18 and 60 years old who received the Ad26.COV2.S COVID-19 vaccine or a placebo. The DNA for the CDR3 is TGTGCCAGCAGTTCCAAGGGGGGAGACACCATATATTTT. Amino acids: CASSSKGGDTIYF.